Detailed here is one T cell receptor (beta chain). Sequencing used immunoSEQ multiplex PCR; TCRdb keeps in-frame clones, though not all of them. The sample holds about 250,000 clones, about 80% seen once. Those who participated ranged in age from 18 to 89 years and resided in about two dozen US areas. Participants' reported clinical history set cohort assignment. These data come from a study of blood T cell repertoires in COVID-19. Study summary: Samples came from the United States, Italy and Spain, spanning acute and convalescent COVID-19.

Trimming took off 0 bases at V and 8 bases at J, with 12 bases between the two ends. Germline CDR1 and CDR2: SGDLS and YYNGEE. The CDR3 has 14 amino acids. This clonotype was obtained from a woman in her thirties or forties who had been exposed to COVID-19. J is TRBJ2-1 and V is TRBV9; D is possibly TRBD2 (7 bases). The material sequenced was PBMCs or T cells enriched from blood (not recorded which). The CDR3 sequence: CASSVASGGYEQFF. CDR3 bases: TGTGCCAGCAGCGTAGCATCGGGGGGCTATGAGCAGTTCTTC.